This passage covers 13 T cell receptor beta chains from one sample sequenced in a study of neoadjuvant anti-PD-1 for oral cavity cancer. Libraries were prepared by immunoSEQ multiplex PCR; TCRdb keeps only in-frame clonotypes and omits some of them. The data show 5,500 to 7,500 clones, about two thirds seen once. The sample consisted of PBMCs, taken before nivolumab (anti-PD-1) treatment. These receptor sequences come from a person aged 35-79 years with oral cavity squamous cell carcinoma.

The chain has TRBV29-1 and TRBJ1-1, with D tentatively TRBD1 (5 bases). Deletions cut 6 bases from V and 0 bases from J, with 14 bases between. Germline CDR1 and CDR2: SQVTM and ANQGSEA. The CDR3 consists of 14 residues. Here the CDR3 DNA reads TGCAGCGTGGGACCGGGGGGGATGAACACTGAAGCTTTCTTT. This gives the protein CSVGPGGMNTEAFF.

The chain has TRBV5-4 and TRBJ1-2; D is perhaps TRBD1 (5 bases). Germline values: CDR1 SGHNT, CDR2 YYREEE (reference sequence). Trimming took 1 base from V and 2 from J, leaving 18 bases between them. This CDR3 has 17 amino acids. CDR3 nucleotides: TGTGCCAGCAGCTTGACGGCGGGGGGTTCGGGGAACTATGGCTACACCTTC. Translation: CASSLTAGGSGNYGYTF.

In this sample, this clone turned up a few times. The chain joins TRBV19 to TRBJ2-7, with D possibly called TRBD1 or TRBD2 (6 bases each). CDR1 is LNHDA and CDR2 is SQIVND in the germline V gene (reference sequence). Trimming took 4 bases from V and 3 from J, leaving 13 bases between them. The CDR3 consists of 14 residues. The CDR3 spells CASSRSRGGYEQYF. The CDR3, as DNA: TGTGCCAGTAGTAGGAGCAGGGGAGGCTACGAGCAGTACTTC.

Concerning this clone itself: A junction end diverges from the germline sequence, so it may reflect a read error. The chain links TRBV7-9 to TRBJ1-5; 8 bases match TRBD1. Looked up from germline, CDR1 is SEHNR and CDR2 is FQNEAQ (reference sequence). CDR3 length: 14 amino acids. CDR3 sequence reads: CASSTGQENQAQHF. Written as DNA, the CDR3 is TGTGCCAGCAGCACGGGACAGGAGAATCAGGCCCAGCATTTT.

This clone has more than one count but fewer than ten. This chain joins TRBV14 and TRBJ1-6, with unresolved D. This CDR3 comprises 11 residues. Between the trimmed V and J ends, which lost 7 bases and 9 bases, there was a span of 7 bases. Germline V CDR1 and CDR2: SGHDN, FVKESK. The CDR3 reads CASNRSSPLHF. CDR3 DNA sequence: TGTGCCAGCAACCGGAGTTCACCCCTCCACTTT. Full variable domain (outside the CDR3, taken from reference TRBV14 and TRBJ1-6): EAGVTQFPSHSVIEKGQTVTLRCDPISGHDNLYWYRRVMGKEIKFLLHFVKESKQDESGMPNNRFLAERTGGTYSTLKVQPAELEDSGVYFCASNRSSPLHFGNGTRLTVT.

The table lists this clone with a few counts. The chain carries TRBV28 and TRBJ1-1; unclear D gene. V lost 6 bases and J lost 1, with 9 bases in between. The CDR3 length is 13 residues. Germline CDR1 is MDHEN and CDR2 is SYDVKM. DNA for the CDR3: TGTGCCAGCAGCCCGCTGTGGAACACTGAAGCTTTCTTT. This encodes CASSPLWNTEAFF.

The chain links TRBV10-3 to TRBJ1-5, with D perhaps matching TRBD1 (6 bases). Trimming removed 8 bases at V and 3 bases at J, with 11 bases between. The CDR3 covers 13 residues. The germline CDR1 and CDR2 sequences are ENHRY and SYGVKD. The CDR3 is CAISRDNNQPQHF. The CDR3 region has the DNA TGTGCCATCTCCCGGGACAACAATCAGCCCCAGCATTTT.

This chain connects TRBV2 to TRBJ2-2; 11 bases align to TRBD2. V was clipped by 5 bases and J by 5 bases; unmatched bases: 13. In germline, CDR1 is SNHLY, CDR2 FYNNEI. The CDR3 sequence is 18 residues long. CDR3 sequence: CASSLRLAGSPGTGELFF. The CDR3 DNA is TGTGCCAGCAGTCTACGACTAGCGGGATCCCCGGGGACCGGGGAGCTGTTTTTT.

The chain carries TRBV11-2 and TRBJ1-6, with D unresolved. The germline gives CDR1 SGHAT, CDR2 FQNNGV. V dropped 0 bases and J dropped 4 bases, with 7 bases sitting between them. This CDR3 contains 15 residues. The CDR3 DNA reads as TGTGCCAGCAGCTTAGAGATAGGTTATAATTCACCCCTCCACTTT. Its protein is CASSLEIGYNSPLHF.

This clone was observed a single time. The rearrangement links TRBV6-1 to TRBJ2-7; TRBD2 agrees at 13 bases. V lost 2 bases to trimming and J lost 2 bases; unmatched junction nucleotides: 0. CDR1 and CDR2 (germline): MNHNS, SASEGT. CDR3 length equals 15 residues. CDR3 nucleotide sequence: TGTGCCAGCAGTGAAACTAGCGGGGGGGCCTACGAGCAGTACTTC. It yields the protein CASSETSGGAYEQYF.

The chain uses TRBV5-8 and TRBJ2-7; 7 nucleotides match TRBD2. Germline V CDR1 and CDR2: SGHTS, YDEGEE. Unmatched junction bases numbered 13, after V lost 4 bases and J lost 3 bases. This CDR3 has 16 residues. For the CDR3, the DNA is TGTGCCAGCAGCCGAGCCGGCGGGGGTTGGGACTACGAGCAGTACTTC. Encoded protein: CASSRAGGGWDYEQYF.

V usage is TRBV11-2 and J usage is TRBJ2-2; D might be TRBD1 (5 bases). The CDR3 consists of 16 residues. Trimming pared 0 bases from V and 5 bases from J, leaving 13 bases between. Germline assignment: CDR1 SGHAT and CDR2 FQNNGV. The CDR3 region is CASSLEWGRVTGELFF. The CDR3 region has the DNA TGTGCCAGCAGCTTAGAATGGGGCAGGGTAACCGGGGAGCTGTTTTTT.

This clone was detected once. The genes are TRBV27 and TRBJ1-2; 7 bases fit TRBD1. The CDR3 is 13 residues long. The V segment lost 2 bases and the J segment 5 bases; nucleotides outside the gene matches: 2. Germline V gene data show CDR1 as MNHEY and CDR2 as SMNVEV (reference sequence). CDR3 DNA: TGTGCCAGCAGTTTAACAGGGGATTATGGCTACACCTTC. Translating gives CASSLTGDYGYTF.